This T cell receptor (beta chain) was observed in a study of blood T cell repertoires in COVID-19. Across the study: The study drew acute and convalescent COVID-19 samples from the United States, Italy and Spain. In each case, the material was cDNA or gDNA derived from T cells, B-cell-depleted T cells, or PBMCs.

CDR3 length equals 15 residues. CDR1 MNHEY and CDR2 SMNVEV come from the germline V gene (reference sequence). Trimming removed 6 bases from V and 3 bases from J; junction bases left unmatched: 11. Methods used by the authors: Reference gene primers were amplified, and this amplification served to estimate nucleated cell counts. The method was immunoSEQ multiplex PCR; TCRdb's version includes in-frame clones alone and lacks a portion of them. V, J and clone size reflect that table, while D and trimming were determined from the DNA. The sample yields some 210,000 clones, 89% seen once. The sequenced sample consisted of peripheral blood. The TCR originated in a woman in her thirties or forties with acute or convalescent COVID-19. The chain carries TRBV27 and TRBJ2-7; 7 bases are a match to TRBD1. The CDR3 reads CASRPRQGSSYEQYV. The DNA for the CDR3 is TGTGCCAGCAGACCTCGACAGGGCAGTAGCTACGAGCAGTACGTC.